These T cell receptor beta chains were read from a single sample in a study of beta chain features in type 1 diabetes. Sequenced by immunoSEQ multiplex PCR; TCRdb stores in-frame clones only, minus some. The sample has over 650,000 clones, more than 12% seen once. The specimen was naive CD4+ T cells from blood. The receptor set was obtained from a man aged 18 to 29 with type 1 diabetes. The CDR3 runs from the conserved cysteine through the conserved F or W. The D gene is left open where the match is weak. Size is stated for part of the rows, as once, few or many counts, or as a class when the clone is expanded.

d_gene | j_gene | v_gene | abundance | CDR3nt | CDR3aa
TRBD2 | TRBJ2-1 | TRBV5-6 | . | TGTGCCAGCAGCCGGACTAGCGGGGCTGGTGAGCAGTTCTTC | CASSRTSGAGEQFF
. | TRBJ2-1 | TRBV9 | few | TGTGCCAGCAGCTCGGAAGTAGACAATGAGCAGTTCTTC | CASSSEVDNEQFF
. | TRBJ2-1 | TRBV20-1 | . | TGCAGTGCTAGAATGAATCCGGGGCTCTTC | CSARMNPGLF
. | TRBJ2-5 | TRBV7-2 | . | TGTGCCAGCAGCTCGGGGCTCCAAGAGACCCAGTACTTC | CASSSGLQETQYF
TRBD1 | TRBJ2-7 | TRBV7-9 | . | TGTGCCAGCAGCTTAGCGAGGGGACAGGGGAGCGAGCAGTACTTC | CASSLARGQGSEQYF
. | TRBJ2-7 | TRBV30 | . | TGTGCCTGGACCCCTACCCCCAAGGGATACCCACTCTACGAGCAGTACTTC | CAWTPTPKGYPLYEQYF
TRBD1 | TRBJ2-1 | TRBV5-1 | . | TGCGCCAGCAGCTCGACAGGGTCGAGGAATGAGCAGTTCTTC | CASSSTGSRNEQFF
. | TRBJ2-3 | TRBV7-6 | . | TGTGCCAGCAGCTTAGACCTCACAGATACGCAGTATTTT | CASSLDLTDTQYF
. | TRBJ1-5 | TRBV30 | few | TGTGCCTGGAGCAGGAGAGGTCAGCCCCAGCATTTT | CAWSRRGQPQHF
. | TRBJ2-3 | TRBV5-4 | . | TGTGCCAGCAGATTGAACGCGGGCGGCACAGATACGCAGTATTTT | CASRLNAGGTDTQYF
. | TRBJ1-4 | TRBV29-1 | . | TGCAGCGTTGATCAGGGTCGAAAACTGTTTTTT | CSVDQGRKLFF
TRBD1 | TRBJ2-1 | TRBV18 | . | TGTGCCAGCTCACTAGGACAGGGGCGTTACAATGAGCAGTTCTTC | CASSLGQGRYNEQFF